This T cell receptor beta chain was retrieved from a study of T cell responses to AZD1222 COVID-19 vaccine. The study, taken as a whole, reports: Elevations in Spike-specific TCR breadth and depth followed administration of two AZD1222 doses. Donors were mostly white British, more females; clonal diversity possibly underestimated.

Points on this clone: Its antigen is currently unknown.

Sequencing was performed with immunoSEQ multiplex PCR; in TCRdb, only in-frame clones are kept and a portion is missing. The table lists some 150,000 clones, around nine tenths of them singletons, with less than 3.5% in the top ten. The V end lost 1 base, the J end lost 4 bases, and 9 bases lay between the germline ends. From germline, CDR1 is LNHNV and CDR2 YYDKDF (reference sequence). The CDR3 is 14 residues long. The J gene is TRBJ2-3, the V gene TRBV15; D remains unclear. Specimen: peripheral blood, collected on day 0 of MenACWY control vaccination. The sequence derives from an adult in good health. CDR3 residues: CATSRGGMADTQYF. CDR3 nucleotides: TGTGCCACCAGCAGAGGGGGTATGGCAGATACGCAGTATTTT.